The clone carrying this T cell receptor beta chain has only one observation. As yet, its antigen is unknown. Profiled with immunoSEQ multiplex PCR; TCRdb holds only in-frame clones, not every one. Of around 100,000 clones listed, roughly 89% were seen once; the top ten hold approximately 0.16%. These data originate in a study of OX40 agonist ivuxolimab in advanced cancers. Overall study: Intravenous ivuxolimab at 0.01 to 10 mg/kg was given to patients every 2 weeks. Study-level findings and limits: Within 6 weeks, CD4+ and CD8+ blood T cells expanded clonally at 0.1 to 3.0 mg/kg.

Germline assignment: CDR1 GTSNPN and CDR2 SVGIG (reference sequence). Deletions cut 3 bases from V and 8 bases from J, with 16 bases between. The length of the CDR3 is 14 residues. Exclusion of a patient followed from autoimmune disease history or systemic immunosuppression. The investigators sampled blood at baseline, at cycle 4 day 1, and at cycle 7 day 1. The V gene is TRBV30, the J gene TRBJ1-4; D is unresolved. Material: CD4+ or CD8+ T cells sorted from blood, obtained in a trial of the OX40 agonist ivuxolimab. The receptor was isolated from an adult with an advanced solid tumor such as melanoma, head and neck, liver or kidney cancer. The CDR3 protein is CAWRGFQSGEKLFF. Here the CDR3 DNA reads TGTGCCTGGAGGGGTTTTCAATCCGGAGAAAAACTGTTTTTT.